This TCR beta chain was captured in a study of T-cell reconstitution after alpha-beta-depleted transplantation in children. Preparation of the TCRbeta library used unique molecular identifiers. TCRdb re-derived calls from the PCR reads in MiXCR, one entry per CDR3 protein. The table shows 490,000 or so distinct CDR3 sequences, with 9.5% to 15% occurring only once. Unmatched junction bases numbered 18, after V lost 10 bases and J lost 1 base. The CDR3 length is 19 residues. The V and J genes are TRBV12-3 or TRBV12-4 and TRBJ2-3, with TRBD2 identical over 12 bases. This TCR derives from a human donor who donated a stem cell graft to a child with combined immunodeficiency. The material sequenced was PBMCs from the stem cell graft donor, taken from the stem cell graft. CDR3 coding DNA: TGTGCCACCACATTCGACAGGCCTAGCGGGAGGGGAGGCACAGATACGCAGTATTTT. Protein sequence: CATTFDRPSGRGGTDTQYF.